These 28 T cell receptor beta chains were sequenced from one sample in a study of CD8 T cells in ankylosing spondylitis. From the 5' RACE reads, TCRdb called clonotypes with MiXCR, one entry per CDR3 protein. The sample holds tens of thousands of distinct CDR3 sequences, under 5% seen once. Input material: blood, either unsorted or a sorted T cell fraction (not recorded which). The receptors originated from a female donor with ankylosing spondylitis or in good health (not recorded which).

There are many counts of this clonotype. The chain employs TRBV9 and TRBJ2-2; D is undetermined. Trimming stripped 0 bases from V and 4 bases from J, with 7 bases between. This CDR3 is 14 amino acids long. The V gene's germline CDR1 is SGDLS and CDR2 YYNGEE. The CDR3 DNA sequence: TGTGCCAGCAGCGTAGTAGAGTCCACCGGGGAGCTGTTTTTT. Translating it yields CASSVVESTGELFF. Combining the CDR3 with reference TRBV9 and TRBJ2-2 gives the whole variable domain DSGVTQTPKHLITATGQRVTLRCSPRSGDLSVYWYQQSLDQGLQFLIQYYNGEERAKGNILERFSAQQFPDLHSELNLSSLELGDSALYFCASSVVESTGELFFGEGSRLTVL.

This clonotype was recorded many times. The chain recombines TRBV9 with TRBJ1-6; 10 bases map to TRBD1. The CDR3 is made up of 15 amino acids. In germline, CDR1 is SGDLS, CDR2 YYNGEE. The V segment lost 1 base and the J segment 7 bases; nucleotides outside the gene matches: 2. DNA for the CDR3: TGTGCCAGCAGCGTAACGGGACAGGGGAATTCACCCCTCCACTTT. Protein product: CASSVTGQGNSPLHF.

This clonotype was found many times. This rearrangement joins TRBV9 to TRBJ1-6; TRBD1 is a possible D gene (5 bases). Looked up from germline, CDR1 is SGDLS and CDR2 is YYNGEE. This CDR3 spans 17 amino acids. Trimming left V 0 bases short and J 5 bases short, with 15 bases between. DNA for the CDR3: TGTGCCAGCAGCGTAGGAGCTCAAGGGGTCGATAATTCACCCCTCCACTTT. Its translation is CASSVGAQGVDNSPLHF.

The table lists this clonotype with many counts. The genes are TRBV9 and TRBJ2-3, with 9 bases identical to TRBD1. Trimming took 4 bases from V and 3 from J; bases not matched to a gene: 3. The germline CDR1 and CDR2 sequences are SGDLS and YYNGEE. The CDR3 sequence is 14 residues long. The CDR3 DNA sequence: TGTGCCAGCAGCACACAGGGGGCAACAGATACGCAGTATTTT. Its translation: CASSTQGATDTQYF.

This clonotype showed up many times. V is TRBV9 and J is TRBJ1-2, with D unresolved. Trimming removed 0 bases at V and 3 bases at J, with 12 bases between. CDR3 length: 15 amino acids. Looked up from germline, CDR1 is SGDLS and CDR2 is YYNGEE. CDR3 sequence reads: CASSVEAVWDYGYTF. The CDR3 DNA is TGTGCCAGCAGCGTAGAGGCAGTTTGGGACTATGGCTACACCTTC.

This clonotype is judged medium-sized. The chain carries TRBV9 and TRBJ1-1; D gene ambiguous. Germline assignment: CDR1 SGDLS and CDR2 YYNGEE. The CDR3 is made up of 13 amino acids. The V gene lost 0 bases and the J gene lost 1 base, with 4 bases spanning the gap. CDR3 DNA: TGTGCCAGCAGCGTAGAGGGGAACACTGAAGCTTTCTTT. Its protein is CASSVEGNTEAFF.

This clonotype was recorded many times. The chain employs TRBV9 and TRBJ2-1; D may be TRBD1 (5 bases). The CDR3 spans 14 residues. V was cut by 4 bases and J by 8 bases, with 16 bases left in between. Germline V lookup: CDR1 SGDLS, CDR2 YYNGEE. Here the CDR3 reads CASSYQAQTDEQFF. CDR3 nucleotide sequence: TGTGCCAGCAGCTATCAAGCCCAGACAGATGAGCAGTTCTTC.

The sample holds many counts of this clonotype. V gene TRBV9 combines with J gene TRBJ1-2; D gene uncertain. Trimming left V 3 bases short and J 2 bases short, with 11 bases between. Germline V CDR1 and CDR2: SGDLS, YYNGEE. The length of the CDR3 is 14 residues. The CDR3 DNA reads TGTGCCAGCAGCGACTTCGGCCAGAACTATGGCTACACCTTC. The encoded protein is CASSDFGQNYGYTF. Filled out from reference TRBV9 and TRBJ1-2, the complete variable domain reads DSGVTQTPKHLITATGQRVTLRCSPRSGDLSVYWYQQSLDQGLQFLIQYYNGEERAKGNILERFSAQQFPDLHSELNLSSLELGDSALYFCASSDFGQNYGYTFGSGTRLTVV.

Ten or more counts support this clonotype. This sequence joins TRBV9 and TRBJ1-2; the D gene is possibly TRBD1 (6 bases). V was shortened by 4 bases and J by 2 bases, with 9 bases between the two germline ends. This CDR3 has 13 amino acids. Germline assignment: CDR1 SGDLS and CDR2 YYNGEE. CDR3 DNA sequence: TGTGCCAGCAGCCACAGGGTAAACTATGGCTACACCTTC. Its translation is CASSHRVNYGYTF.

In its sample, this clonotype was seen a few times. The chain employs TRBV9 and TRBJ1-1; TRBD1 matches 7 bases. The CDR3 has 16 residues. The J segment lost 6 bases and the V segment lost 4 bases, leaving 15 bases of the junction unmatched. Germline V gives CDR1 SGDLS, CDR2 YYNGEE. In DNA form, the CDR3 reads TGTGCCAGCAGCACGCACGACGCCGCCAGGGGGGCTGAAGCTTTCTTT. Amino acid sequence: CASSTHDAARGAEAFF. Using reference TRBV9 and TRBJ1-1 for the parts outside the CDR3, the full variable domain is DSGVTQTPKHLITATGQRVTLRCSPRSGDLSVYWYQQSLDQGLQFLIQYYNGEERAKGNILERFSAQQFPDLHSELNLSSLELGDSALYFCASSTHDAARGAEAFFGQGTRLTVV.

This clonotype was recorded many times. The J gene is TRBJ1-6, the V gene TRBV9, with D possibly TRBD1 on 6 matching bases. V dropped 7 bases and J dropped 0 bases, with 11 bases sitting between them. The germline gives CDR1 SGDLS, CDR2 YYNGEE. This CDR3 is built from 15 residues. The DNA of the CDR3 is TGTGCCAGCTCCGAGGACAGCTCCTATAATTCACCCCTCCACTTT. Its translation: CASSEDSSYNSPLHF.

At least ten counts were recorded for this clonotype. This rearrangement joins TRBV9 to TRBJ1-5, with D uncertain. From germline, CDR1 is SGDLS and CDR2 YYNGEE. CDR3 length: 15 residues. Between the trimmed V and J ends, which lost 0 bases and 3 bases, there was a span of 10 bases. The CDR3: CASSVDGEYNQPQHF. CDR3 nucleotides: TGTGCCAGCAGCGTAGACGGCGAATACAATCAGCCCCAGCATTTT.

This clonotype was seen ten or more times. The J gene is TRBJ2-2, the V gene TRBV9, with D possibly TRBD1 on 5 matching bases. Germline CDR1 SGDLS, CDR2 YYNGEE. Trimming left V 0 bases short and J 1 base short, with 13 bases between. CDR3 length: 17 amino acids. This CDR3 is CASSVGPRAENTGELFF. CDR3 sequence (DNA): TGTGCCAGCAGCGTAGGGCCCAGGGCTGAGAACACCGGGGAGCTGTTTTTT. Looking up the rest from reference TRBV9 and TRBJ2-2 gives the full variable domain: DSGVTQTPKHLITATGQRVTLRCSPRSGDLSVYWYQQSLDQGLQFLIQYYNGEERAKGNILERFSAQQFPDLHSELNLSSLELGDSALYFCASSVGPRAENTGELFFGEGSRLTVL.

This clonotype was observed a few times. This chain connects TRBV9 to TRBJ2-5; D might be TRBD1 or TRBD2, each matching 5 bases. Trimming stripped 1 base from V and 9 bases from J, with 16 bases between. Germline CDR1 reads SGDLS; CDR2 reads YYNGEE. This CDR3 is 14 amino acids long. The CDR3 region is CASSVTGTSPSQYF. As DNA, the CDR3 is TGTGCCAGCAGCGTAACCGGGACCTCTCCGTCCCAGTACTTC.

Ten or more counts support this clonotype. The chain joins TRBV9 to TRBJ2-5; 8 bases fit TRBD2. The length of the CDR3 is 14 residues. Per germline, CDR1 SGDLS and CDR2 YYNGEE. The trim removed 3 bases at V and 1 base at J, leaving 2 bases unmatched. The CDR3 coding sequence is TGTGCCAGCAGCGAGGGGACTAGCCAAGAGACCCAGTACTTC. Protein: CASSEGTSQETQYF.

This clonotype was detected many times. This chain joins TRBV9 and TRBJ2-7, with 8 nucleotides matching TRBD2. The germline V gene has CDR1 SGDLS and CDR2 YYNGEE. V shed 4 bases, J shed 6 bases, and the junction held 15 bases outside the gene matches. The CDR3 is 16 residues long. CDR3 nucleotides: TGTGCCAGCAGCCCTCCCCCGGGGGGGCCGGCCGGCGAGCAGTACTTC. Residues: CASSPPPGGPAGEQYF.

This clonotype was seen many times. The chain joins TRBV9 to TRBJ2-5; 11 positions match TRBD1. The V gene end was trimmed by 2 bases and the J gene end by 4 bases; junction bases not matched to a gene: 7. The V gene's germline CDR1 is SGDLS and CDR2 YYNGEE. The CDR3 covers 16 residues. CDR3 coding DNA: TGTGCCAGCAGCGTCCGGGACAGGGGGTTTGGAGAGACCCAGTACTTC. Amino acid sequence: CASSVRDRGFGETQYF.

By proportion, this clonotype is medium-sized (0.01 to 0.1%). The chain has TRBV9 and TRBJ1-3, with D possibly TRBD1 on 5 matching bases. This CDR3 contains 15 residues. Germline V gene lookup returns CDR1 SGDLS and CDR2 YYNGEE. Trimming left V 10 bases short and J 0 bases short, with 17 bases between. The CDR3 bases are TGTGCCTCAGCAACTCAGGGAAACTCTGGAAACACCATATATTTT. Its protein product is CASATQGNSGNTIYF.

This clonotype was recorded many times. The V call is TRBV9, the J call TRBJ1-2; no definite D call. From germline, CDR1 is SGDLS and CDR2 YYNGEE. Trimming stripped 0 bases from V and 6 bases from J, with 3 bases between. The CDR3 extends over 11 amino acids. CDR3 nucleotide sequence: TGTGCCAGCAGCGTAGGGAATGGCTACACCTTC. It specifies CASSVGNGYTF.

Many counts were recorded for this clonotype. This chain connects TRBV9 to TRBJ1-6; no reliable D call. Trimming pared 0 bases from V and 8 bases from J, leaving 12 bases between. Per the germline V gene, CDR1 is SGDLS and CDR2 is YYNGEE. The CDR3 is 15 residues long. CDR3 sequence reads: CASSVDGGPHSPLHF. CDR3 in DNA: TGTGCCAGCAGCGTAGATGGAGGGCCCCATTCACCCCTCCACTTT.

At least ten counts were recorded for this clonotype. The V and J genes are TRBV9 and TRBJ2-1, with D uncertain. Germline values: CDR1 SGDLS, CDR2 YYNGEE. V dropped 0 bases and J dropped 1 base, with 8 bases sitting between them. This CDR3 contains 15 residues. This CDR3 is CASSVVTASYNEQFF. The CDR3 DNA sequence: TGTGCCAGCAGCGTAGTCACAGCTTCCTACAATGAGCAGTTCTTC.

This clonotype was seen ten or more times. The gene calls are TRBV9 and TRBJ2-7; TRBD2 agrees at 7 bases. The trim removed 0 bases at V and 2 bases at J, leaving 5 bases unmatched. The V gene's germline CDR1 is SGDLS and CDR2 YYNGEE. The CDR3 loop spans 15 amino acids. The CDR3 reads CASSVGSSGTYEQYF. The CDR3 bases are TGTGCCAGCAGCGTAGGGTCTAGCGGAACCTACGAGCAGTACTTC.

This clonotype was seen at least ten times. This sequence joins TRBV9 and TRBJ2-1; 7 bases align to TRBD2. The germline V gene encodes CDR1 SGDLS and CDR2 YYNGEE. The CDR3 covers 15 residues. Germline trimming cut 1 base from V and 5 bases from J; bases unmatched to any gene: 6. The CDR3: CASSVPGLSDNEQFF. The DNA of the CDR3 is TGTGCCAGCAGCGTACCGGGACTATCAGACAATGAGCAGTTCTTC.

In its sample, this clonotype was seen many times. The chain uses TRBV9 and TRBJ2-4, with D possibly TRBD2 on 6 matching bases. Trimming took 3 bases from V and 9 from J, leaving 19 bases between them. In germline, CDR1 is SGDLS, CDR2 YYNGEE. The CDR3 loop spans 15 amino acids. The CDR3 spells CASSGQAGNQSIQYF. The CDR3 DNA reads as TGTGCCAGCAGCGGGCAGGCGGGAAATCAAAGCATTCAGTACTTC.

The chain joins TRBV9 to TRBJ2-6; D is unclear. V lost 4 bases and J lost 0, with 14 bases in between. CDR3 length equals 17 residues. Germline assignment: CDR1 SGDLS and CDR2 YYNGEE. The DNA for the CDR3 is TGTGCCAGCAGCATCCGCCCCTCAGGCTCTGGGGCCAACGTCCTGACTTTC. This translates into CASSIRPSGSGANVLTF.

This clonotype was counted ten times or more. V usage is TRBV9 and J usage is TRBJ2-2; 7 bases map to TRBD2. Trimming cost V 4 bases and J 4 bases; bases outside gene matches: 13. The CDR3 extends over 17 amino acids. CDR1 is SGDLS and CDR2 is YYNGEE in the germline V gene. CDR3 region: CASSSWEGVLSTGELFF. Written as DNA, the CDR3 is TGTGCCAGCAGCTCTTGGGAGGGCGTCTTGAGCACCGGGGAGCTGTTTTTT.

V gene TRBV9 combines with J gene TRBJ2-1, with 11 bases lining up with TRBD2. Trimming at V came to 2 bases and at J to 10 bases, leaving 11 bases not matched to a gene. Germline lookup yields CDR1 SGDLS and CDR2 YYNGEE. The CDR3 loop spans 16 amino acids. In nucleotides, the CDR3 is TGTGCCAGCAGCGTTAGCGGGGGGGCCGAGACCAGGGAGCAGTTCTTC. This translates into CASSVSGGAETREQFF.

This clonotype was seen repeatedly, ten times or more. The chain recombines TRBV9 with TRBJ2-3, with TRBD2 matching over 8 bases. V lost 0 bases and J lost 1; bases outside the gene matches: 4. Germline CDR1 reads SGDLS; CDR2 reads YYNGEE. This CDR3 contains 16 residues. CDR3 in DNA: TGTGCCAGCAGCGTAGGGCGGGGGGCCGGCACAGATACGCAGTATTTT. This encodes CASSVGRGAGTDTQYF.